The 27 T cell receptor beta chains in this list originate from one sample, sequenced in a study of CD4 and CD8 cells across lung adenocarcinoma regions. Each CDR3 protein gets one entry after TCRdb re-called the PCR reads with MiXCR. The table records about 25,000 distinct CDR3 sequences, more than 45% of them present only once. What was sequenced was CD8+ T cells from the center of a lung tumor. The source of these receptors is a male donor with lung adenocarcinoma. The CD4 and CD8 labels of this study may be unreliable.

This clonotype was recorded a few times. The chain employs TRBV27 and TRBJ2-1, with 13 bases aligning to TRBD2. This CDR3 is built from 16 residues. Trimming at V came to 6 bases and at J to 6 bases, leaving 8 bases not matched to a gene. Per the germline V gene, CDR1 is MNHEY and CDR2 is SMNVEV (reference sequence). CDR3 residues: CASSARGTSGINEQFF. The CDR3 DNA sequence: TGTGCCAGCAGCGCCCGGGGGACTAGCGGGATCAATGAGCAGTTCTTC.

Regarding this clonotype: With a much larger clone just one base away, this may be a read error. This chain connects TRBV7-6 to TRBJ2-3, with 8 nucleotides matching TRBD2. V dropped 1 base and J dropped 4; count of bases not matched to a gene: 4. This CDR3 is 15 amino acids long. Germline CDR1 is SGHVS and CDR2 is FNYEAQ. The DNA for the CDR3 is TGTGCCAGCAGCTTAGGATCGGGAGGGCCAGATACGCAGTATTTT. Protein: CASSLGSGGPDTQYF.

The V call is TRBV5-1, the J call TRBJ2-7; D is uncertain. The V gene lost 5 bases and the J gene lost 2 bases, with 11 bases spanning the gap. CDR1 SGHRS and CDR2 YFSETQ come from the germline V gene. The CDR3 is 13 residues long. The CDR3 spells CASRAEPTYEQYF. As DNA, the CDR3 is TGCGCCAGCAGGGCGGAGCCCACCTACGAGCAGTACTTC.

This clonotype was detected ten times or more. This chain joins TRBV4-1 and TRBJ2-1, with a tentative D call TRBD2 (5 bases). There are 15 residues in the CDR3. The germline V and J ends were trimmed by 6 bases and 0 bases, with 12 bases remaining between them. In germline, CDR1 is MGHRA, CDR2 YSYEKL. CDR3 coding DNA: TGCGCCAGCAGTCGTGGACTGAGCTCCTACAATGAGCAGTTCTTC. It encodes CASSRGLSSYNEQFF.

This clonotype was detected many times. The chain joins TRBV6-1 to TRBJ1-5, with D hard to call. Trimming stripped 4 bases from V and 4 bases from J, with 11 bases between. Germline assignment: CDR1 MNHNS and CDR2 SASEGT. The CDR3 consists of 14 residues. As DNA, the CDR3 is TGTGCCAGCAGTGCTCCTTCTGGAAATCAGCCCCAGCATTTT. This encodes CASSAPSGNQPQHF.

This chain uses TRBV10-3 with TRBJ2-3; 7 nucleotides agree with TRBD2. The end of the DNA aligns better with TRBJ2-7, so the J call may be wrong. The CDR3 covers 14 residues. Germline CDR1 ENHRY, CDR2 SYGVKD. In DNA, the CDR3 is TGTGCGGGGAGTGGGGGGGGAGACGCAGATACGCAGTACTTC. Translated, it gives CAGSGGGDADTQYF.

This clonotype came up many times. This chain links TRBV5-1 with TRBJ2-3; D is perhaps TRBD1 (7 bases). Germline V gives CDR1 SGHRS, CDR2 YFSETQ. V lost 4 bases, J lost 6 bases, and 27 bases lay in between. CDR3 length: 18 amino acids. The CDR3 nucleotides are TGCGCCAGCAGCGCGGGGACAGCGCGAACTCTAGTGAGGGATACGCAGTATTTT. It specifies CASSAGTARTLVRDTQYF.

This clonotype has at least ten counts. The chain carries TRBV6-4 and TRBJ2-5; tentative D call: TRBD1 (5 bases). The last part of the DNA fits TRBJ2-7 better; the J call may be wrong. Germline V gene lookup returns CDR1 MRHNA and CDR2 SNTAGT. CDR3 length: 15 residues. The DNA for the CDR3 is TGTGCCAGCAGTGCAAACAGGACCTATACCTACGAGCAGTACTTC. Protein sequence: CASSANRTYTYEQYF.

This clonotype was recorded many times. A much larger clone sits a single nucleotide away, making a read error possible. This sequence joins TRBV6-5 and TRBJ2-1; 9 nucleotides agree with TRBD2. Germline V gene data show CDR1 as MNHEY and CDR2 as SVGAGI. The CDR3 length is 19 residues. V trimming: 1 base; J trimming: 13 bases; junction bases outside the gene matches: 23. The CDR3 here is CASSYLGRSTSGRWETQFF. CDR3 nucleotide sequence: TGTGCCAGCAGTTACTTGGGCAGGAGCACGAGCGGGAGGTGGGAGACCCAGTTCTTC.

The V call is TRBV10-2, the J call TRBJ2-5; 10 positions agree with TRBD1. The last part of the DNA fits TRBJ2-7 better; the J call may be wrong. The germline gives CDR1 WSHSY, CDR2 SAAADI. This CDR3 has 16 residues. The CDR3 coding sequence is TGCGCCAGCAGTGAGGCGGGACAGGGGATAAGTTACGAGCAGTACTTC. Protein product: CASSEAGQGISYEQYF.

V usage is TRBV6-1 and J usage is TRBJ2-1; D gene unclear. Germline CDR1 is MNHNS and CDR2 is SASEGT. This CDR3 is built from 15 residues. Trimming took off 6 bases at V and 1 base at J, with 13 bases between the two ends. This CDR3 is CASRSWVSSYNEQFF. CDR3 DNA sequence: TGTGCCAGCAGGTCGTGGGTTAGTTCCTACAATGAGCAGTTCTTC.

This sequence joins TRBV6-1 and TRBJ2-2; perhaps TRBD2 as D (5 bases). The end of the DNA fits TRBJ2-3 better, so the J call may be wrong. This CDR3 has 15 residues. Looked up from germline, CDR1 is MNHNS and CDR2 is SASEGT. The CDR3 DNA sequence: TGTGCCAGCAGTGTTCAGGCAGTCGGCACCGGGGCGCAGTATTTT. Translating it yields CASSVQAVGTGAQYF.

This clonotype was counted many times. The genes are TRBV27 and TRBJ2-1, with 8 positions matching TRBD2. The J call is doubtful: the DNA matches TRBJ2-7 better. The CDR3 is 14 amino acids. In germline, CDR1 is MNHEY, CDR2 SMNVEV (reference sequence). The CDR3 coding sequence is TGTGCCAGCAGTTTCTCGGGAGGGCGACTCGAGCAGTACTTC. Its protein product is CASSFSGGRLEQYF.

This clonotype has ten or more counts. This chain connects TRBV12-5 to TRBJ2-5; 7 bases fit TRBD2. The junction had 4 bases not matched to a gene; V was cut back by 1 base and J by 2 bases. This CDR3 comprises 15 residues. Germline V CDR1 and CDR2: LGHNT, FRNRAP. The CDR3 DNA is TGTGCTAGTGGTTTGGGCGGAGCGGGGCAAGAGACCCAGTACTTC. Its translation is CASGLGGAGQETQYF.

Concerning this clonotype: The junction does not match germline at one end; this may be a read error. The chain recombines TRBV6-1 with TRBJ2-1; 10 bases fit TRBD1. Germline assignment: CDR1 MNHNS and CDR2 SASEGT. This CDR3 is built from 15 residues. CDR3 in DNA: TGTGCCAGCGGCGGACAGGCGGAGGGGACAGGGGCGCAGTTTTTT. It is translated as CASGGQAEGTGAQFF.

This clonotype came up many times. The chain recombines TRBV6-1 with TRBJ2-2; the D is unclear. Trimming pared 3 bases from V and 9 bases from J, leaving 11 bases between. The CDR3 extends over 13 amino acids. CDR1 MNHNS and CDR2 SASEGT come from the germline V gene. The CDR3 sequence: CASSDEGLRELFF. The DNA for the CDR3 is TGTGCCAGCAGTGATGAAGGCTTGCGGGAGCTGTTTTTT.

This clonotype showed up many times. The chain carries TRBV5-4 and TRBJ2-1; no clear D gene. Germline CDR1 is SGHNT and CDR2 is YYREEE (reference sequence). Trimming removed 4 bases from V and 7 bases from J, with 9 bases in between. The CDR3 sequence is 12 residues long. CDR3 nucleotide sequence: TGTGCCAGCAGCCTCCTAGGAAATGAGCAGTTCTTC. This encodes CASSLLGNEQFF.

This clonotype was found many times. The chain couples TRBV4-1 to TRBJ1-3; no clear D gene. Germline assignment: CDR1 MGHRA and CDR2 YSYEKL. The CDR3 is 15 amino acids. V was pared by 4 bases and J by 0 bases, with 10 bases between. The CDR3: CASSLAPDSGNTIYF. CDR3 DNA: TGCGCCAGCAGCCTAGCTCCGGACTCTGGAAACACCATATATTTT.

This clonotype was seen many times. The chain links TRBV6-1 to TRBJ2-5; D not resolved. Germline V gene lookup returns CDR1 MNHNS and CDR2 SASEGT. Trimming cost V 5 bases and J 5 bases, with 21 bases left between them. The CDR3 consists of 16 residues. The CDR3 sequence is CASSPNRVPQDETQYF. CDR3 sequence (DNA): TGTGCCAGCAGTCCGAACCGGGTCCCGCAGGATGAGACCCAGTACTTC.

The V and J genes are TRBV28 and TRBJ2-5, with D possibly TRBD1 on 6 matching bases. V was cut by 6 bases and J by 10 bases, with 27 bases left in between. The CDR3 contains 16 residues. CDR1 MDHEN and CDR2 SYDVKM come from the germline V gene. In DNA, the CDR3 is TGTGCCAGCAGGGCCCTCAGGGGCCGTGCCAAAAACATCCAGTACTTC. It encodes CASRALRGRAKNIQYF.

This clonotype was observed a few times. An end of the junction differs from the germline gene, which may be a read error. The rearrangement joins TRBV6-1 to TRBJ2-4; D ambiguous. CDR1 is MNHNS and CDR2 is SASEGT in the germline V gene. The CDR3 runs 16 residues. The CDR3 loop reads CASSEAGPGVENIQYF. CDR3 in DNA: TGTGCCAGCAGTGAAGCCGGGCCAGGAGTCGAAAATATTCAGTATTTC.

The CDR3 sequence: CATRPGGDQEIQYF. CDR3 bases: TGTGCCACTAGGCCCGGCGGTGACCAAGAGATTCAGTACTTC. This rearrangement joins TRBV27 to TRBJ2-4, with unresolved D. The CDR3 contains 14 residues. Germline V gene lookup returns CDR1 MNHEY and CDR2 SMNVEV (reference sequence). Trimming removed 10 bases from V and 10 bases from J, with 23 bases in between.

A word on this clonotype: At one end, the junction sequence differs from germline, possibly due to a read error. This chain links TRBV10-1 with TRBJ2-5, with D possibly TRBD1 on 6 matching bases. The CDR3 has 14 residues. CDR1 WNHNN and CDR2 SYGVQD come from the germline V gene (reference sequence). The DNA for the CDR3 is TGTGCGGGCAGTGGGGGCCGGGACACAGAGACGCAGTACTTC. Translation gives CAGSGGRDTETQYF.

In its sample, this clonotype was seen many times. CDR3 protein: CASSAAPGSGELFF. The CDR3 DNA is TGTGCCAGCAGTGCCGCCCCTGGTAGCGGGGAGCTGTTTTTT. The chain carries TRBV6-4 and TRBJ2-2; D uncertain. V dropped 4 bases and J dropped 7 bases, with 13 bases sitting between them. Per germline, CDR1 MRHNA and CDR2 SNTAGT. The CDR3 has 14 amino acids.

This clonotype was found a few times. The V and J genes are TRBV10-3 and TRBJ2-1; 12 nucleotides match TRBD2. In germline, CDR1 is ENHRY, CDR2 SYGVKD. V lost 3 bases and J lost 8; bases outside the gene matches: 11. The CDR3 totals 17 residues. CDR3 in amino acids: CAISDRRLAGDRYEQFF. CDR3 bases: TGTGCCATCAGTGACCGCCGACTAGCGGGAGACCGGTATGAGCAGTTCTTC.

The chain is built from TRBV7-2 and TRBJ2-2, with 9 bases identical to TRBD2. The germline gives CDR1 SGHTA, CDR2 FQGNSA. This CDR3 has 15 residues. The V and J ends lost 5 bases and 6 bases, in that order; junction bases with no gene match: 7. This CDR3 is CASSTGTSNAGELFF. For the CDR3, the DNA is TGTGCCAGCAGCACCGGGACTAGCAACGCCGGGGAGCTGTTTTTT.

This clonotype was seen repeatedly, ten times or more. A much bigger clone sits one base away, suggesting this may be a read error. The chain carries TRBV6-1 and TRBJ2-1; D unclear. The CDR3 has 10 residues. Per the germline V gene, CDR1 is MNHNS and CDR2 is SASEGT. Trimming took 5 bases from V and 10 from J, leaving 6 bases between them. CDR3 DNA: TGTGCCAGCAGTACCTACGAGCAGTTCTTC. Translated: CASSTYEQFF.